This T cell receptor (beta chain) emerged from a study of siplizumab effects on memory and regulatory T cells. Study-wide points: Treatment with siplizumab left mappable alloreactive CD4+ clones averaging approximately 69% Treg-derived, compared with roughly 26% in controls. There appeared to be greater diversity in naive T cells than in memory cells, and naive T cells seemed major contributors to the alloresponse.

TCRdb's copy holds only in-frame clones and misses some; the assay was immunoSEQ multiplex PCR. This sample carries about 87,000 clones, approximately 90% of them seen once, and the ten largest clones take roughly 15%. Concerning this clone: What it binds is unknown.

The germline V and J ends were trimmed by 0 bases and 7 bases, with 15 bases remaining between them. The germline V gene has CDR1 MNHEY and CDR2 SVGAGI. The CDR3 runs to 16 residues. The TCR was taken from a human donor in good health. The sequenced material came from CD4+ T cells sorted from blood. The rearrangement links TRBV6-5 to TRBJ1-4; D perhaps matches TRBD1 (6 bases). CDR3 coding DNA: TGTGCCAGCAGTTACTCGTGGGACATGGTCTCTGAAAAACTGTTTTTT. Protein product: CASSYSWDMVSEKLFF.